This T cell receptor (beta chain) was captured by sequencing in a study of T cell repertoires in cytomegalovirus infection. Germline-derived CDR1 and CDR2 are MNHEY and SMNVEV (reference sequence). The CDR3 sequence is 16 residues long. The V gene end was trimmed by 5 bases and the J gene end by 2 bases; junction bases not matched to a gene: 7. TCRdb passed the reads through MiXCR, listing each CDR3 protein once. This sample has under 600,000 distinct CDR3 sequences, with more than 15% found just once. The receptor's source is a human donor in good health (CMV status not recorded). Some clones in this sample may be carry-over from other donors' samples. The chain carries TRBV27 and TRBJ2-5; 11 bases align to TRBD2. The specimen was CD8+ T cells from PBMCs. This CDR3 is CASSIGTSGLQETQYF. CDR3 nucleotides: TGTGCCAGCAGTATCGGGACTAGCGGATTACAAGAGACCCAGTACTTC.